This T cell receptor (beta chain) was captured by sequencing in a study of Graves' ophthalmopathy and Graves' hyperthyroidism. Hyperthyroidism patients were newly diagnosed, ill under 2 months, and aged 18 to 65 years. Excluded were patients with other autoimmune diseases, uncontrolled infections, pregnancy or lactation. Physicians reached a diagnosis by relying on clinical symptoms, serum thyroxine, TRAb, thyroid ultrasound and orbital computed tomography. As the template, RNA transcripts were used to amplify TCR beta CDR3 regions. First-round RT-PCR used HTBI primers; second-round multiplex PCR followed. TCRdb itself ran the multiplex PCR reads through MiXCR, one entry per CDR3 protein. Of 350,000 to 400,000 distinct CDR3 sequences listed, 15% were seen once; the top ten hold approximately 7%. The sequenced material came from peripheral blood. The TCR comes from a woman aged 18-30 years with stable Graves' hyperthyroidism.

The CDR3 loop is CASIGLGRDDQPQHF. CDR3 nucleotides: TGTGCCAGTATCGGTCTGGGCAGAGACGATCAGCCCCAGCATTTT. The J gene is TRBJ1-5, the V gene TRBV19; D uncertain. Germline V gives CDR1 LNHDA, CDR2 SQIVND (reference sequence). The CDR3 is 15 amino acids. Trimming pared 7 bases from V and 5 bases from J, leaving 18 bases between.